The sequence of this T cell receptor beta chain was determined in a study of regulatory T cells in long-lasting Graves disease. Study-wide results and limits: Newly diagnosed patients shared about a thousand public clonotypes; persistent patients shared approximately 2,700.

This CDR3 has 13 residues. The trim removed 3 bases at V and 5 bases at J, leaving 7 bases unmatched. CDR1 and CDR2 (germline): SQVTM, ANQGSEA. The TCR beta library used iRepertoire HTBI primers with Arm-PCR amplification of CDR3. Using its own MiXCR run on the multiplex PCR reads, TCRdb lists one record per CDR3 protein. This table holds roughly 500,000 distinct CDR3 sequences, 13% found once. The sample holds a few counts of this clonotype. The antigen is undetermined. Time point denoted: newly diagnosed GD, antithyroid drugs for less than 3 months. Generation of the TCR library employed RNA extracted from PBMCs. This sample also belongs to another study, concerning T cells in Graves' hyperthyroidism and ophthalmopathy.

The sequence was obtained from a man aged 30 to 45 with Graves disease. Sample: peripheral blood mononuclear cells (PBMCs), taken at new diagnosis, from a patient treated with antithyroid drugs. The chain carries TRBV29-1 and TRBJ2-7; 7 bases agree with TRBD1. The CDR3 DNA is TGCAGCGTTGATCTGGACAGGACAGACGAGCAGTACTTC. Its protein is CSVDLDRTDEQYF.